This T cell receptor beta chain is drawn from a study of blood T cells in healthy people across ages. This clonotype turned up a few times. Primers used in a second PCR of roughly 7 to 12 cycles were a sample-barcoded 5' primer and a J-beta primer mix. TCRdb re-called the 5' RACE reads through MiXCR, storing one row per CDR3 protein. The sample lists around 850,000 distinct CDR3 sequences, 35% to 40% seen once, with around 13% in the top ten. Germline trimming cut 0 bases from V and 8 bases from J; bases unmatched to any gene: 7. Germline V gene data show CDR1 as DFQATT and CDR2 as SNEGSKA (reference sequence). The CDR3 length is 15 residues.

The TCR originated in a man aged 18 to 35 in good health. The chain recombines TRBV20-1 with TRBJ2-1, with 10 bases lining up with TRBD2. Sequenced sample: blood. The CDR3 spells CSARDGSGGAHEQFF. The CDR3 coding sequence is TGCAGTGCTAGAGATGGGAGCGGGGGGGCCCATGAGCAGTTCTTC.